This T cell receptor beta chain was profiled in a study of T cells after posttransplantation cyclophosphamide. Findings and caveats of the study: After PTCy, TRB diversity resembled that of CNI/methotrexate controls. TRB overlap between skin or GI tissue T cells and blood was limited. Donor-recipient repertoire similarity was low at 1-2 months, rising over year one.

As regards this clone: Its antigen is not known.

The related graft donor's blood sample was taken on the day of bone marrow donation. Using immunoSEQ multiplex PCR, the repertoire was profiled, and TCRdb retains in-frame clones only, with some absent. This table holds about 18,000 clones, approximately 87% found once. The V end lost 1 base, the J end lost 8 bases, and 18 bases lay between the germline ends. The CDR3 has 15 amino acids. CDR1 and CDR2 from the germline V gene are SGHRS and YFSETQ. The rearrangement uses TRBV5-1 and TRBJ1-1, with a tentative D call TRBD1 (5 bases). The sample was memory CD4+ T cells sorted from blood. This receptor was obtained from a man aged 30 to 39 in good health and a related stem cell transplant donor. CDR3 sequence: CASSLQGRGSGEAFF. CDR3 DNA sequence: TGCGCCAGCAGCTTGCAGGGAAGGGGAAGCGGGGAAGCTTTCTTT.